The T cell receptor (beta chain) under discussion was sequenced for a study of blood T cell repertoires in COVID-19 (dated by TCRdb to 2020 to 2022). Regarding the complete study: Collaborator samples came from the United States, Italy and Spain and covered acute and convalescent phases of COVID-19. The samples were drawn from two sources: the first 160 participants of the ongoing ImmuneRACE study, and 1,000 to 1,500 subjects contributed by 6 global collaborators. The repertoires were released in a freely available public database intended as a resource for research on the immune response to SARS-CoV-2. Sample metadata almost always included a de-identified subject ID, COVID-19 status, age in years and sex. Where HLA class I and class II types were available, the types were taken from metadata supplied by the sample provider, not from assay-based typing. The prospective study material was composed of cDNA or gDNA derived from T cells, B-cell-depleted T cells, or PBMCs. Deeply sampled blood TCRbeta repertoires from subjects exposed to, actively infected with, or recovered from COVID-19 were included in the dataset.

Results the study describes overall, beyond this receptor: Clinical and demographic metadata were provided uncurated, with the amount varying by source and participant.

The immunoSEQ Assay, a bias-controlled multiplex PCR, was used to amplify TCRbeta CDR3 regions from genomic DNA. As for how the authors treated the data: Nucleated cell counts per sample were estimated from amplification of reference gene primers within the assay. To quantify the absolute abundance of each unique TCRbeta CDR3 rearrangement, sequence reads were collapsed and filtered. For each sample, productive Simpson clonality was calculated as the square root of Simpson's diversity index over productive rearrangements. Imported from immuneACCESS, the table was reduced by TCRdb to in-frame sequences with V and J called. These copies leave out some clones; in studies compared against another copy, an unresolved V gene accounts for under half, and the cause of the remainder is not known. The DNA was the basis for D and trimming; V, J and clone size are from that table. In all, the sample holds some 250,000 clones, and over 80% of those were seen once. The ten largest clones take up 1.2% of the sample.

In the prospective study, participants were about 18 to 95 years old, resided in 20 to 30 geographic areas of the United States, and were enrolled through a virtual design. Cohort assignment in the prospective study relied on participant-reported clinical history from a screening survey and a study questionnaire. Each participant in the prospective study had whole blood, serum and a nasopharyngeal or oropharyngeal swab collected by mobile phlebotomists. Over an approximately 2-month period, participants in the prospective study had the option of providing additional blood draws and questionnaires. Blood samples from the prospective study were shipped frozen or at room temperature prior to DNA extraction. On this clone: Which antigen it targets is not known. No base qualities exist here, and no much larger clone lies one base off it.

V is cut by 3 bases and J by 10 bases, and the space between the germline ends is 13 bases. For CDR1 and CDR2, the germline V gene (reference sequence) lists SGHNT and YYREEE. Counted from cysteine to phenylalanine, this CDR3 has 12 amino acids. Of all the DNA, just the CDR3 is kept, 36 bases in frame from base 1. The chain joins TRBV5-4 to TRBJ1-2; the D gene is not confidently resolved. Input material: PBMCs or T cells enriched from blood (not recorded which). The TCR sequence derives from a human donor in a cohort exposed to, infected with or recovered from COVID-19 (not recorded which). The donor label of this sample is uncertain. The CDR3 region has the sequence CASSSPSRNYTF. The nucleotide sequence reads TGTGCCAGCAGCTCTCCATCGCGAAACTACACCTTC.